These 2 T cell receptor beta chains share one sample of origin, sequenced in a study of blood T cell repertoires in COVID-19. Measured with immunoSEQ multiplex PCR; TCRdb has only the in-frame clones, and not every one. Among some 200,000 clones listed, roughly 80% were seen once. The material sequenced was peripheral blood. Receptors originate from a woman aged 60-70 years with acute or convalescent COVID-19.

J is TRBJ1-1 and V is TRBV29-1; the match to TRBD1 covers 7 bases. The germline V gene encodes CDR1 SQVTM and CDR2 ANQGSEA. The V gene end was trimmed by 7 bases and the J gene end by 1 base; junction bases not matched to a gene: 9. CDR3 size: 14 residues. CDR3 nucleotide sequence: TGCAGCGGTATCGGGACAGTGGGGAACACTGAAGCTTTCTTT. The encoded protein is CSGIGTVGNTEAFF. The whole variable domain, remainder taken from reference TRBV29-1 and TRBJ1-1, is SAVISQKPSRDICQRGTSLTIQCQVDSQVTMMFWYRQQPGQSLTLIATANQGSEATYESGFVIDKFPISRPNLTFSTLTVSNMSPEDSSIYLCSGIGTVGNTEAFFGQGTRLTVV.

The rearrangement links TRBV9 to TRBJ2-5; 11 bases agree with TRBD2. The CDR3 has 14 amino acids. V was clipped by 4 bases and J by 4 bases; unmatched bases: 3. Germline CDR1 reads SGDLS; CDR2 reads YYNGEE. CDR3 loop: CASSLAGGAETQYF. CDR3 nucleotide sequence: TGTGCCAGCAGCTTAGCGGGGGGGGCAGAGACCCAGTACTTC.